Following are 18 T cell receptor beta chains from one sample sequenced in a study of CD8 T cells in ankylosing spondylitis. TCRdb reprocessed the 5' RACE reads via MiXCR and lists one record per CDR3 protein. The sample includes around 220,000 distinct CDR3 sequences, 10% to 13% of them seen just once. Sequenced: blood, either unsorted or a sorted T cell fraction (not recorded which). Receptors were obtained from a male donor with ankylosing spondylitis or in good health (not recorded which).

This clonotype has just a few counts. V gene TRBV30 combines with J gene TRBJ1-1; no firm D call. This CDR3 has 13 residues. CDR1 is GTSNPN, CDR2 SVGIG, per germline (reference sequence). V lost 5 bases and J 1 base, leaving 11 bases between the germline ends. CDR3 bases: TGTGCCTGGGAGGCCCTTAGGAACACTGAAGCTTTCTTT. Translating it yields CAWEALRNTEAFF.

This clonotype showed up many times. The chain carries TRBV29-1 and TRBJ2-5; TRBD1 aligns across 8 bases. Per germline, CDR1 SQVTM and CDR2 ANQGSEA. Trimming at V came to 4 bases and at J to 5 bases, leaving 9 bases not matched to a gene. The CDR3 runs 14 residues. Here the CDR3 reads CSVVPGQAPETQYF. The CDR3 bases are TGCAGCGTTGTACCGGGACAGGCCCCGGAGACCCAGTACTTC.

This clonotype came up many times. The V and J genes are TRBV5-1 and TRBJ1-3; D is undetermined. The germline CDR1 and CDR2 sequences are SGHRS and YFSETQ. This CDR3 region has 15 residues. Trimming removed 3 bases from V and 0 bases from J, with 10 bases in between. Here the CDR3 reads CASSYDGSSGNTIYF. CDR3 bases: TGCGCCAGCAGCTACGACGGGAGCTCTGGAAACACCATATATTTT.

The chain couples TRBV2 to TRBJ2-5; D unresolved. Germline CDR1 is SNHLY and CDR2 is FYNNEI. This CDR3 is built from 12 residues. V gave up 5 bases and J gave up 5 bases, with 9 bases separating them. CDR3 DNA sequence: TGTGCCAGCAGTAAGGCAGTGGAGACCCAGTACTTC. The encoded protein is CASSKAVETQYF.

This clonotype was recorded at least ten times. DNA for the CDR3: TGCAGTGCTAGAGATTCCAGGGGTGACAATCAGCCCCAGCATTTT. Its protein product is CSARDSRGDNQPQHF. This rearrangement joins TRBV20-1 to TRBJ1-5, with D perhaps TRBD1 (6 bases). The V gene's germline CDR1 is DFQATT and CDR2 SNEGSKA (reference sequence). The CDR3 runs to 15 residues. V lost 0 bases and J 3 bases, leaving 12 bases between the germline ends.

This clonotype was detected ten times or more. The rearrangement links TRBV20-1 to TRBJ1-2; D is unresolved. Germline values: CDR1 DFQATT, CDR2 SNEGSKA (reference sequence). The CDR3 covers 14 residues. V was pared by 6 bases and J by 4 bases, with 18 bases between. For the CDR3, the DNA is TGCAGTGCAAAGACCAGCGATTTTATCTATGGCTACACCTTC. Protein product: CSAKTSDFIYGYTF.

The genes are TRBV7-6 and TRBJ2-7; the D gene is possibly TRBD2 (6 bases). Germline V lookup: CDR1 SGHVS, CDR2 FNYEAQ. Trimming stripped 3 bases from V and 3 bases from J, with 9 bases between. The CDR3 extends over 13 amino acids. CDR3 sequence reads: CASSFGGDYEQYF. The CDR3, as DNA: TGTGCCAGCAGCTTTGGCGGGGACTACGAGCAGTACTTC.

This clonotype was seen repeatedly, ten times or more. The V gene is TRBV5-1, the J gene TRBJ1-1, with D uncertain. Trimming shortened V by 0 bases and J by 5 bases, and 14 bases separated the two germline ends. Germline values: CDR1 SGHRS, CDR2 YFSETQ. The CDR3 sequence is 15 residues long. CDR3 sequence: CASSLDPGGRTEAFF. In nucleotides, the CDR3 is TGCGCCAGCAGCTTGGATCCGGGAGGGAGGACTGAAGCTTTCTTT. Supplemented by reference TRBV5-1 and TRBJ1-1, the full variable domain reads KAGVTQTPRYLIKTRGQQVTLSCSPISGHRSVSWYQQTPGQGLQFLFEYFSETQRNKGNFPGRFSGRQFSNSRSEMNVSTLELGDSALYLCASSLDPGGRTEAFFGQGTRLTVV.

In this sample, this clonotype turned up a few times. The chain combines TRBV4-1 with TRBJ2-7, with 9 bases matching TRBD2. Trimming took 0 bases from V and 0 from J; bases not matched to a gene: 0. Germline CDR1 reads MGHRA; CDR2 reads YSYEKL. CDR3 size: 15 residues. CDR3 nucleotide sequence: TGCGCCAGCAGCCAAGATAGCGGGAGCTCCTACGAGCAGTACTTC. It translates to CASSQDSGSSYEQYF.

This clonotype was detected ten times or more. This chain uses TRBV7-2 with TRBJ2-7, with D possibly being TRBD2 (7 bases). This CDR3 is 14 amino acids long. V was clipped by 6 bases and J by 6 bases, with 18 bases between them. Germline CDR1 and CDR2: SGHTA and FQGNSA. The CDR3 sequence: CASRVGGDPPEQYF. The CDR3 DNA reads as TGTGCCAGCAGAGTAGGGGGGGACCCCCCCGAGCAGTACTTC.

In this sample, this clonotype turned up a few times. This sequence joins TRBV4-2 and TRBJ2-7; D is uncertain. The CDR3 contains 14 residues. Per the germline V gene, CDR1 is LGHNA and CDR2 is YNFKEQ. V lost 0 bases and J lost 0, with 6 bases in between. DNA for the CDR3: TGTGCCAGCAGCCAAGAGCGGAGCTCCTACGAGCAGTACTTC. The encoded protein is CASSQERSSYEQYF.

In its sample, this clonotype was seen many times. This sequence joins TRBV2 and TRBJ1-6, with D unclear. V gave up 6 bases and J gave up 7 bases, with 10 bases separating them. The CDR3 totals 13 residues. The germline CDR1 and CDR2 sequences are SNHLY and FYNNEI. The CDR3 is CASRKTENSPLHF. The CDR3 bases are TGTGCCAGCAGGAAGACGGAGAATTCACCCCTCCACTTT.

V usage is TRBV12-5 and J usage is TRBJ1-1; TRBD1 agrees at 9 bases. The CDR3 is made up of 18 amino acids. CDR1 is LGHNT and CDR2 is FRNRAP in the germline V gene. V lost 0 bases to trimming and J lost 6 bases; unmatched junction nucleotides: 14. CDR3 sequence reads: CASGLVLEETGGPPEAFF. CDR3 bases: TGTGCTAGTGGTTTGGTACTGGAGGAGACAGGGGGGCCCCCTGAAGCTTTCTTT.

This clonotype was observed at least ten times. CDR3 amino acids: CASSEPSRDYTGELFF. CDR3 nucleotide sequence: TGTGCCAGCAGTGAACCTAGCCGGGATTACACCGGGGAGCTGTTTTTT. J is TRBJ2-2 and V is TRBV2; a weak D match, TRBD2 (5 bases). CDR1 is SNHLY, CDR2 FYNNEI, per germline. V was cut by 2 bases and J by 3 bases, with 13 bases left in between. This CDR3 has 16 amino acids.

This clonotype occurred a few times. The CDR3 DNA sequence: TGTGCCAGCAGCCGAAGATGGGGGGGGCGCCCCGGGGAGCTGTTTTTT. This encodes CASSRRWGGRPGELFF. The chain carries TRBV7-2 and TRBJ2-2, with a tentative D call TRBD2 (7 bases). This CDR3 is built from 16 residues. The V gene lost 5 bases and the J gene lost 6 bases, with 19 bases spanning the gap. Germline V gene sequence: CDR1 SGHTA, CDR2 FQGNSA.

This clonotype was seen at least ten times. The chain couples TRBV5-1 to TRBJ1-4, with 10 bases that match TRBD1. Trimming took 1 base from V and 5 from J; bases not matched to a gene: 2. Germline CDR1 is SGHRS and CDR2 is YFSETQ. The CDR3 has 15 residues. CDR3 DNA sequence: TGCGCCAGCAGCTTGTTGGGACAGGGGAATGAAAAACTGTTTTTT. Its protein product is CASSLLGQGNEKLFF.

This clonotype was found many times. V is TRBV7-9 and J is TRBJ1-4; no clear D. V was trimmed by 5 bases and J by 7 bases, leaving 20 bases between them. CDR1 is SEHNR, CDR2 FQNEAQ, per germline (reference sequence). The CDR3 is 16 residues long. CDR3 sequence: CASSPQTDLQGEKLFF. The CDR3 nucleotides are TGTGCCAGCAGCCCTCAAACAGATCTCCAAGGTGAAAAACTGTTTTTT.

The sample holds many counts of this clonotype. The chain has TRBV5-1 and TRBJ2-5; 8 bases align to TRBD1. This CDR3 contains 14 residues. J lost 5 bases, V lost 5 bases, and 8 bases had no gene match. Germline CDR1 is SGHRS and CDR2 is YFSETQ. The DNA of the CDR3 is TGCGCCAGCAGTCCCGGGACAGGAGCCGAGACCCAGTACTTC. This translates into CASSPGTGAETQYF.